This TCR beta chain is from a study of early T cells in non-severe SARS-CoV-2 infection. Study at large: Chains were not paired, and sequencing was done on bulk RNA from unsorted whole blood.

Findings and limits, study-wide: VDJdb-based matching was biased toward anti-spike CD8 responses and missed private and CD4 specificities.

This clonotype showed up many times. Its cognate antigen is unknown. V lost 6 bases and J 9 bases, leaving 12 bases between the germline ends. The CDR3 length is 12 residues. Per the germline V gene, CDR1 is MDHEN and CDR2 is SYDVKM. Unique molecular identifiers tagged individual cDNA molecules. In TCRdb, the 5' RACE reads were re-called with MiXCR into one record per CDR3 protein. The data contain about 62,000 distinct CDR3 sequences, roughly a tenth of them seen just once; the ten biggest clones take up approximately 1.1%. The chain recombines TRBV28 with TRBJ2-1; tentative D call: TRBD2 (5 bases). Sequencing was done on a sample of whole blood. This receptor was taken from an adult who was a healthcare worker with PCR-confirmed SARS-CoV-2 infection or an uninfected control (not recorded which). The chain's CDR3 is CASSLSSGEQFF. The CDR3 region has the DNA TGTGCCAGCAGCCTTAGCAGCGGTGAGCAGTTCTTC.